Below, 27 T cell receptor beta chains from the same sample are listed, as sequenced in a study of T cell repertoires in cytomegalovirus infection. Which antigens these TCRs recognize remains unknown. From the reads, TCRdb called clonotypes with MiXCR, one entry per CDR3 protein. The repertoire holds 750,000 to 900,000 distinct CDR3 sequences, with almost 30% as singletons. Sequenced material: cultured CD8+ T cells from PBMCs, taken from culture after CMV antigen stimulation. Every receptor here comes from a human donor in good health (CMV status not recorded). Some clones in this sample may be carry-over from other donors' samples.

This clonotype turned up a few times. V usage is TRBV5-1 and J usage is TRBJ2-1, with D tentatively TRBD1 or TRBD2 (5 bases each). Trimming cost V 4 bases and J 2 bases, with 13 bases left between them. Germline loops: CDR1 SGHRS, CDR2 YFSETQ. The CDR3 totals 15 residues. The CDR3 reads CASSEGPSPYNEQFF. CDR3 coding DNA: TGCGCCAGCAGCGAGGGACCGTCTCCCTACAATGAGCAGTTCTTC.

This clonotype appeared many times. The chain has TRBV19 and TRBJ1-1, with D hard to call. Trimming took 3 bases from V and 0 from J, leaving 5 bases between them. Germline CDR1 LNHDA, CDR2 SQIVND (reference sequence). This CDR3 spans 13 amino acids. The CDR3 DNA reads TGTGCCAGTAGTATGGGCATGAACACTGAAGCTTTCTTT. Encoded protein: CASSMGMNTEAFF.

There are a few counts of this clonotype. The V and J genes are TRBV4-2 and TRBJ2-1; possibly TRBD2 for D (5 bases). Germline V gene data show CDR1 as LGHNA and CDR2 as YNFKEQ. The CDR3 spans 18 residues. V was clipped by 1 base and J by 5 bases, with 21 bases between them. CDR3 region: CASSQVFGELAPHNEQFF. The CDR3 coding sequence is TGTGCCAGCAGCCAAGTCTTTGGGGAGCTCGCCCCCCACAATGAGCAGTTCTTC.

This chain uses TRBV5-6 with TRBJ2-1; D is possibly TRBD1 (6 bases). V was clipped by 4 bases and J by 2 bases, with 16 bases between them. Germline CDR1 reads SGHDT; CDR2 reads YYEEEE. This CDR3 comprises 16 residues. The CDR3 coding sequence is TGTGCCAGCAGCGCACCGGGACACCAAACCTACAATGAGCAGTTCTTC. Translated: CASSAPGHQTYNEQFF. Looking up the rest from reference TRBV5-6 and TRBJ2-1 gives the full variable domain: DAGVTQSPTHLIKTRGQQVTLRCSPKSGHDTVSWYQQALGQGPQFIFQYYEEEERQRGNFPDRFSGHQFPNYSSELNVNALLLGDSALYLCASSAPGHQTYNEQFFGPGTRLTVL.

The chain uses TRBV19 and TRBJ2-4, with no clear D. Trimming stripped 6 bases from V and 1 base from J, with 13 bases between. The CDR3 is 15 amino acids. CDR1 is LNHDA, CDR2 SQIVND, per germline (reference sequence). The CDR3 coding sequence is TGTGCCAGTAGCCTTAGTTCCCTGGCCAAAAACATTCAGTACTTC. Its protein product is CASSLSSLAKNIQYF. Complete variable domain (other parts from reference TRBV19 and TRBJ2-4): DGGITQSPKYLFRKEGQNVTLSCEQNLNHDAMYWYRQDPGQGLRLIYYSQIVNDFQKGDIAEGYSVSREKKESFPLTVTSAQKNPTAFYLCASSLSSLAKNIQYFGAGTRLSVL.

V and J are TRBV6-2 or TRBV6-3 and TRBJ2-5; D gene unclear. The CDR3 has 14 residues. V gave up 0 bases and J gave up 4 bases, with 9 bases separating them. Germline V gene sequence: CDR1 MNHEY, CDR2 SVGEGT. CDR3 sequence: CASSYSRMVETQYF. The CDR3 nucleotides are TGTGCCAGCAGTTACTCGAGAATGGTAGAGACCCAGTACTTC.

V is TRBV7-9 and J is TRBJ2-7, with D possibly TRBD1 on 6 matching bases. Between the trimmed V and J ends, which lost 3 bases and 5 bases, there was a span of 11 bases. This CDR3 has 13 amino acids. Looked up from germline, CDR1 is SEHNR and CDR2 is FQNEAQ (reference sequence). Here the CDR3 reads CASSFFGQHEQYV. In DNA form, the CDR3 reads TGTGCCAGCAGCTTCTTCGGACAGCACGAGCAGTACGTC.

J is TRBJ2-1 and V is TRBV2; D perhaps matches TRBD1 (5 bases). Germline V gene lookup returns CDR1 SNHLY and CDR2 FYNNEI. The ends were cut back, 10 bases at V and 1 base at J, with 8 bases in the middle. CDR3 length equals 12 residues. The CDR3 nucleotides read TGTGCCACCCAGGGTTCCTACAATGAGCAGTTCTTC. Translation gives CATQGSYNEQFF. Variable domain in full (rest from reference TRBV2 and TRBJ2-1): EPEVTQTPSHQVTQMGQEVILRCVPISNHLYFYWYRQILGQKVEFLVSFYNNEISEKSEIFDDQFSVERPDGSNFTLKIRSTKLEDSAMYFCATQGSYNEQFFGPGTRLTVL.

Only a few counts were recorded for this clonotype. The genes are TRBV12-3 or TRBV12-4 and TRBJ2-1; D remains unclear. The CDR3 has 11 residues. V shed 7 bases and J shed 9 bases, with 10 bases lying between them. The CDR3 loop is CASTLTSEQFF. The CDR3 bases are TGTGCCAGCACCCTGACCAGTGAGCAGTTCTTC.

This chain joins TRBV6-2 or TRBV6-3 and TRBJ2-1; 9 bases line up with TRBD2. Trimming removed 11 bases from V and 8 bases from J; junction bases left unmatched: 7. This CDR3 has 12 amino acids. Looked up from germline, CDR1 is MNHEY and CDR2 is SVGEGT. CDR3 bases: TGTGCCGGACGGGCGGGGGGGTATGAGCAGTTCTTC. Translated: CAGRAGGYEQFF.

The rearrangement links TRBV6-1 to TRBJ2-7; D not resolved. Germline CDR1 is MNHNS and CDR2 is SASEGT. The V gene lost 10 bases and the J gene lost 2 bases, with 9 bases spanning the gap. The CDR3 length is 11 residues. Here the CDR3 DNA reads TGTGCCATTCGACTCGCCTACGAGCAGTACTTC. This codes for CAIRLAYEQYF.

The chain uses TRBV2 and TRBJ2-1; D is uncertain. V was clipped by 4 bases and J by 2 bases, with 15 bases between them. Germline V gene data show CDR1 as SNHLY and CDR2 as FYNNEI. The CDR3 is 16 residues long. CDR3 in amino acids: CASSGLKGAPYNEQFF. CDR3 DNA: TGTGCCAGCAGTGGGTTAAAGGGTGCTCCCTACAATGAGCAGTTCTTC.

CDR3 residues: CASSYSEASYEQYF. The CDR3 DNA reads TGTGCCAGTAGTTACAGTGAGGCATCCTACGAGCAGTACTTC. The chain combines TRBV19 with TRBJ2-7; no clear D. Germline CDR1 is LNHDA and CDR2 is SQIVND (reference sequence). The CDR3 covers 14 residues. V gave up 5 bases and J gave up 1 base, with 12 bases separating them.

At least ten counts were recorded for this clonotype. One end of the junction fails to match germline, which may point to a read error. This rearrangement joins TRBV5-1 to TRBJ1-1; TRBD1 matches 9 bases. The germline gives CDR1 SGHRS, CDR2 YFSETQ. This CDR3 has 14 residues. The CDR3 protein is CASSWGQGNTEAFF. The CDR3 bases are TGTGCCAGCAGCTGGGGACAGGGGAACACTGAAGCTTTCTTT.

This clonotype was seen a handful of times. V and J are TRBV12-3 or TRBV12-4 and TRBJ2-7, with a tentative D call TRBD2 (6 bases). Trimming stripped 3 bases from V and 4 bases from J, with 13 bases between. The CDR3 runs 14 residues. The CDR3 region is CASSFTGDEYEQYF. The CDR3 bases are TGTGCCAGCAGTTTTACGGGGGACGAATACGAGCAGTACTTC.

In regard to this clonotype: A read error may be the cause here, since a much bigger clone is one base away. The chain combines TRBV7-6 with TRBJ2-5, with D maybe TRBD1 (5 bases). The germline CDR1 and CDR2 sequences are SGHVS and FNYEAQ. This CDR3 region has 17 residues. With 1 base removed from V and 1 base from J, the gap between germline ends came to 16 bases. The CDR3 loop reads CASSLETVPVFQETQYF. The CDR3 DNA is TGTGCCAGCAGCTTAGAGACAGTACCCGTCTTCCAAGAGACCCAGTACTTC.

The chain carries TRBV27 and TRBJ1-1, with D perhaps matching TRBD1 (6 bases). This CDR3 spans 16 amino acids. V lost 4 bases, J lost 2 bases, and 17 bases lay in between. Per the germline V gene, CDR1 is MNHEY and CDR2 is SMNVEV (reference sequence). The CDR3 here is CASSSWRAGANTEAFF. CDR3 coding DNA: TGTGCCAGCAGTTCATGGCGGGCGGGGGCCAACACTGAAGCTTTCTTT.

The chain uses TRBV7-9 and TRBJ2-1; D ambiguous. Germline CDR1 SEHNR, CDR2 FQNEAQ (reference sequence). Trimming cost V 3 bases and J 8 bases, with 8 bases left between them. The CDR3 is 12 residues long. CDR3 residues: CASSFDTDEQFF. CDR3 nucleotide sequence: TGTGCCAGCAGCTTCGACACGGATGAGCAGTTCTTC. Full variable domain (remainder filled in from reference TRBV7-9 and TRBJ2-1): DTGVSQNPRHKITKRGQNVTFRCDPISEHNRLYWYRQTLGQGPEFLTYFQNEAQLEKSRLLSDRFSAERPKGSFSTLEIQRTEQGDSAMYLCASSFDTDEQFFGPGTRLTVL.

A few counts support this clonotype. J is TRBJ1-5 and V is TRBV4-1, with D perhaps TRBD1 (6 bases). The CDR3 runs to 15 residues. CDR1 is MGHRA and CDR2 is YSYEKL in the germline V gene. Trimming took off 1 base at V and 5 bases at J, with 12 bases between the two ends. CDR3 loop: CASSQVPGVDQPQHF. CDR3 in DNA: TGCGCCAGCAGCCAAGTTCCAGGGGTTGATCAGCCCCAGCATTTT.

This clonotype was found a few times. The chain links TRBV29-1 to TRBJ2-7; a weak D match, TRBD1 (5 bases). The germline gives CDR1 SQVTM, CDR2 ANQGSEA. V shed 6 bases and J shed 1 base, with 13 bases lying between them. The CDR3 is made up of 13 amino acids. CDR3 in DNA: TGCAGCGTAGGCTCAGGGAAATCCTACGAGCAGTACTTC. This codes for CSVGSGKSYEQYF.

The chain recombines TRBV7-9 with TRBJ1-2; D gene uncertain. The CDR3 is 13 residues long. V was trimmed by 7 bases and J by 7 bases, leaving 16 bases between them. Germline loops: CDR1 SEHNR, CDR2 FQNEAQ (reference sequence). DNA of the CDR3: TGTGCCAGCATGGATTCAACGGCGCGTGGCTACACCTTC. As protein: CASMDSTARGYTF.

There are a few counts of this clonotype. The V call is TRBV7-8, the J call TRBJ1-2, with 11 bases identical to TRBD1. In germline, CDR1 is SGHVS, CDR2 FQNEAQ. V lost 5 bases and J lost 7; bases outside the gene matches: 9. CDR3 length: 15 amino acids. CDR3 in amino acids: CASSNRDRGRGGYTF. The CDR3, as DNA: TGTGCCAGCAGCAACCGGGACAGGGGGAGGGGTGGCTACACCTTC.

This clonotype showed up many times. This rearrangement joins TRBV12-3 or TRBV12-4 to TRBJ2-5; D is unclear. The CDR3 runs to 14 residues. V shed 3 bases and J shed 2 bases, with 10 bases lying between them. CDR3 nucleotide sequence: TGTGCCAGCAGTTTCCGGGCGGTTCAAGAGACCCAGTACTTC. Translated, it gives CASSFRAVQETQYF.

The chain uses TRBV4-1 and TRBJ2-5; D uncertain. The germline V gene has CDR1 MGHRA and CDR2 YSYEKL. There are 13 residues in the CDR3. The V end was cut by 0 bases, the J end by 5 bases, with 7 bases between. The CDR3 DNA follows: TGCGCCAGCAGCCAAGAAATGGTCGAGACCCAGTACTTC. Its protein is CASSQEMVETQYF.

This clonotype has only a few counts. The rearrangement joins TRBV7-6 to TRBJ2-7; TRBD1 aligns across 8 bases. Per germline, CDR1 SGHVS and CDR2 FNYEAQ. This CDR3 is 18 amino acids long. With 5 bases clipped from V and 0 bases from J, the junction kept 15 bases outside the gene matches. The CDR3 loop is CASSKTTGGQRSSYEQYV. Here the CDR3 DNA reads TGTGCCAGCAGCAAAACAACAGGGGGGCAGCGTAGCTCCTACGAGCAGTACGTC.

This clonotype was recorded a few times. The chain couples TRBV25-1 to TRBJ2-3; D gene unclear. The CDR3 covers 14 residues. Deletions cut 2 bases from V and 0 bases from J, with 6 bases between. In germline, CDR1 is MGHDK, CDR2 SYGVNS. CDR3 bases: TGTGCCAGCAGTGAAGGACCTAGCACAGATACGCAGTATTTT. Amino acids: CASSEGPSTDTQYF.

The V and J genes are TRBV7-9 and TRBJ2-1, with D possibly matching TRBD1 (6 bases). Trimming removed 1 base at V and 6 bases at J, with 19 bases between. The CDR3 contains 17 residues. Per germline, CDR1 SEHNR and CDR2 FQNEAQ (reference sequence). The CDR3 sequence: CASSLEDRLGTTNEQFF. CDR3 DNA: TGTGCCAGCAGCTTAGAAGACAGGCTTGGAACCACCAATGAGCAGTTCTTC.